The clone carrying this T cell receptor (beta chain) was observed a single time. This sample was taken from a study of blood T cell repertoires in COVID-19. Study overall: T cells, B-cell-depleted T cells, or PBMCs supplied cDNA or gDNA.

The method was immunoSEQ multiplex PCR; TCRdb's version includes in-frame clones alone and lacks a portion of them. This repertoire shows around 370,000 clones, around 89% found once; its top ten account for around 7%. V dropped 2 bases and J dropped 4 bases, with 4 bases sitting between them. This CDR3 has 11 amino acids. CDR1 is SGHRS, CDR2 YFSETQ, per germline. The sequencing input was peripheral blood. The clonotype originates from a man between 18 and 29 years old with active or convalescent COVID-19. The gene calls are TRBV5-1 and TRBJ2-7; no firm D call. The DNA of the CDR3 is TGCGCCAGCAGCTTCGAGTACGAGCAGTACTTC. Protein: CASSFEYEQYF.